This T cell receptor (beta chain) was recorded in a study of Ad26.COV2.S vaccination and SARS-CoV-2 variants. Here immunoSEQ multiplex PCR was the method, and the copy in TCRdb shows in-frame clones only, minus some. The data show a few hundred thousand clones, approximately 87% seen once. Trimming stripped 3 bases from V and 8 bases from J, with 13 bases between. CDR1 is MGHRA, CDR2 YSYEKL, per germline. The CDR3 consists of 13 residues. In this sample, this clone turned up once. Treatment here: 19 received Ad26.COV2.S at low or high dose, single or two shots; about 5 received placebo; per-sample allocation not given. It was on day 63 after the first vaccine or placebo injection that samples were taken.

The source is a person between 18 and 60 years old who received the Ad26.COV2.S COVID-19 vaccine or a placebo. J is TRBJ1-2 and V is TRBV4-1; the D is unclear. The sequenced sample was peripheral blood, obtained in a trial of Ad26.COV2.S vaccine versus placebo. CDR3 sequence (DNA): TGCGCCAGCAGCCAGTTAGGGCAGAGAGGCTACACCTTC. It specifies CASSQLGQRGYTF.